A selection of T cell receptor beta chains follows, all from one sample in a study of early T cells in non-severe SARS-CoV-2 infection. TCRdb reprocessed the 5' RACE reads with MiXCR, giving one entry per CDR3 protein. The data show more than 65,000 distinct CDR3 sequences, around 12% seen once. The source was whole blood, collected at baseline. All receptors derive from an adult who was a healthcare worker with PCR-confirmed SARS-CoV-2 infection or an uninfected control (not recorded which). The CDR3 runs from the conserved cysteine through the conserved F or W. A D gene is named only where the DNA matches it firmly. Some rows mark clone size as missing; the rest say once, few, many or name a class of expanded clone.

J | V | D | size | DNA | CDR3
TRBJ1-2 | TRBV18 | - | few | TGTGCCAGCTCCCCCCGGGCGGAGTTCTATGGCTACACCTTC | CASSPRAEFYGYTF
TRBJ2-1 | TRBV11-2 | - | - | TGTGCCAGCAGCTTCAGGGAAGGGTACTACAATGAGCAGTTCTTC | CASSFREGYYNEQFF
TRBJ1-5 | TRBV6-2/TRBV6-3 | - | - | TGTGCCAGCAGTTATGGGGGACAAGCTAAGATTCAGCCCCAGCATTTT | CASSYGGQAKIQPQHF
TRBJ2-1 | TRBV28 | TRBD2 | many | TGTGCCAGCAGCCCCCAACCCCCCGGGGGGGCCCGGAATGAGCAGTTCTTC | CASSPQPPGGARNEQFF
TRBJ2-3 | TRBV11-2 | - | - | TGTGCCAGCAGCTTAGACCTCCGGACCGGTATCACAGATACGCAGTATTTT | CASSLDLRTGITDTQYF
TRBJ1-2 | TRBV12-3/TRBV12-4 | - | - | TGTGCCAGCAGCCAATACAGGGATATCGCCTATGGCTACACCTTC | CASSQYRDIAYGYTF
TRBJ1-1 | TRBV20-1 | - | - | TGCAGTGCTAGTCTGGACAGTTATGACGCTGAAGCTTTCTTT | CSASLDSYDAEAFF
TRBJ1-6 | TRBV6-5 | - | - | TGTGCCACCCAACAGGGACCACATTCACCCCTCCACTTT | CATQQGPHSPLHF
TRBJ1-1 | TRBV12-5 | TRBD1 | few | TGTGCTAGTGGACCTACCGGGACAGGGGGCTCGGTGTACACTGAAGCTTTCTTT | CASGPTGTGGSVYTEAFF
TRBJ2-7 | TRBV7-9 | - | few | TGTGCCAGCAGCTTTGCTGGCTTCGAGCAGTACTTC | CASSFAGFEQYF
TRBJ1-2 | TRBV6-1 | - | many | TGTGCCAGCAGTCCCCGGGCGGAGGGAGGCCTTGTTCGCTACACCTTC | CASSPRAEGGLVRYTF
TRBJ2-3 | TRBV9 | TRBD2 | few | TGTGCCAGCAGCGGGAGACTAGCGGGTGGTGTCTCATCAGATACGCAGTATTTT | CASSGRLAGGVSSDTQYF
TRBJ1-6 | TRBV4-1 | - | few | TGCGCCAGCAGCCAACGCCAAACCAAAGATAATTCATCCCTCCACTTT | CASSQRQTKDNSSLHF
TRBJ2-1 | TRBV9 | - | - | TGTGCCAGCAGCGTAAGGCCCTACAATGAGCAGTTCTTC | CASSVRPYNEQFF
TRBJ2-7 | TRBV7-9 | - | many | TGTGCCAGCAGCCCTAATGGAGGGATCGAGTCCTACGAGCAGTACTTC | CASSPNGGIESYEQYF
TRBJ2-7 | TRBV29-1 | - | few | TGCAGCGTTGATCATACTAGTGGGGCTCAGTACTTC | CSVDHTSGAQYF
TRBJ2-3 | TRBV7-9 | TRBD2 | few | TGTGCCAGCAGCTTACCCCGGTCTAGCGGGGGGGCCACAGATACGCAGTATTTT | CASSLPRSSGGATDTQYF
TRBJ1-1 | TRBV7-2 | - | few | TGTGCCAGCAGCATATCGTTTTCGGCCTCGAACACTGAAGCTTTCTTT | CASSISFSASNTEAFF
TRBJ1-5 | TRBV7-9 | TRBD1 | - | TGTGCCAGCAGCTCCCCGGGACAGGGAGGGGATCAGCCCCAGCATTTT | CASSSPGQGGDQPQHF
TRBJ2-1 | TRBV5-4 | - | few | TGTGCCAGCAGCCCGGTGGGAGGGGGACACAATGAGCAGTTCTTC | CASSPVGGGHNEQFF
TRBJ2-7 | TRBV7-4 | TRBD2 | few | TGTGCCAGCAGCTCCCCCAGGTTAGCGGGGTTCTACGAGCAGTACTTC | CASSSPRLAGFYEQYF
TRBJ1-2 | TRBV6-6 | - | - | TGTGCCAGCAGTTACTCCCCCGCGGGAGGCTTTGATGGCTACACCTTC | CASSYSPAGGFDGYTF
TRBJ2-1 | TRBV11-2 | TRBD1 | - | TGTGCCAGCAGCAAGACGTACGGACAGGGGACCAATGAGCAGTTCTTC | CASSKTYGQGTNEQFF
TRBJ2-4 | TRBV19 | - | - | TGTGCCAGTAGTAGGGCCTTAGGCGGAAACATTCAGTACTTC | CASSRALGGNIQYF
TRBJ2-5 | TRBV7-2 | TRBD2 | - | TGTGCCAGCAGCTCCTTTAGCGGGGGGGCCGGTAAGACCCAGTACTTC | CASSSFSGGAGKTQYF
TRBJ1-1 | TRBV6-6 | TRBD1 | few | TGTGCCAGCAGTTATGGAGGGGGCCTCACTGAAGCTTTCTTT | CASSYGGGLTEAFF
TRBJ2-3 | TRBV3-1 | TRBD2 | few | TGTGCCAGCAGCTTGGGACCCGTAGGACTAGCGGGGGCCAGCACAGATACGCAGTATTTT | CASSLGPVGLAGASTDTQYF
TRBJ2-1 | TRBV29-1 | TRBD1 | few | TGCAGCGTCGGGACAGGGGGGCGCGAGCAGTTCTTC | CSVGTGGREQFF
TRBJ1-4 | TRBV29-1 | - | - | TGCAGCGGCGGAAGCGATGAAAAACTGTTTTTT | CSGGSDEKLFF
TRBJ2-7 | TRBV7-2 | - | many | TGTGCCAGCAGCTTAGTCGGGAATGAGCAGTACTTC | CASSLVGNEQYF
TRBJ2-1 | TRBV7-9 | TRBD1 | - | TGTGCCAGCAGGCCATTAGACAGGGGACCTTACAATGAGCAGTTCTTC | CASRPLDRGPYNEQFF